These T cell receptor beta chains were read from a single sample in a study of OX40 agonist ivuxolimab in advanced cancers. Profiled with immunoSEQ multiplex PCR; TCRdb holds only in-frame clones, not every one. This sample has 57,000 or so clones, with about 88% found just once. The source was CD4+ or CD8+ T cells sorted from blood, collected in a trial of the OX40 agonist ivuxolimab. These receptors all come from an adult with an advanced solid tumor such as melanoma, head and neck, liver or kidney cancer. CDR3s include the opening cysteine and the closing phenylalanine or tryptophan. Fields, in order: clone size, J gene, D gene, V gene, CDR3 DNA, CDR3 protein. The D gene is left open where the match is weak. A row's size may be missing; if present it is once, few, many or a size class.

abundance: -; j_gene: TRBJ2-3; d_gene: TRBD2; v_gene: TRBV27; CDR3nt: TGTGCCAGCAGTTCGGGCGGGGGGGCGTTCGATACAGATACGCAGTATTTT; CDR3aa: CASSSGGGAFDTDTQYF
abundance: -; j_gene: TRBJ2-3; d_gene: TRBD2; v_gene: TRBV5-4; CDR3nt: TGTGCCAGCAGCTTGGCGAGTGCTAGCGGGGGCCGAACAGATACGCAGTATTTT; CDR3aa: CASSLASASGGRTDTQYF
abundance: -; j_gene: TRBJ1-1; d_gene: TRBD1; v_gene: TRBV6-1; CDR3nt: TGTGCCAGCAGTCGAACAGGGGGCGAAACTGAAGCTTTCTTT; CDR3aa: CASSRTGGETEAFF
abundance: few; j_gene: TRBJ2-3; d_gene: TRBD2; v_gene: TRBV5-1; CDR3nt: TGCGCCAGCAGCGGTGGGACTACCTTCACAGATACGCAGTATTTT; CDR3aa: CASSGGTTFTDTQYF
abundance: -; j_gene: TRBJ1-4; d_gene: -; v_gene: TRBV4-3; CDR3nt: TGCGCCAGCAGCCAAGACGGGACGCAAAGAAGGGAAAAACTGTTTTTT; CDR3aa: CASSQDGTQRREKLFF
abundance: -; j_gene: TRBJ1-2; d_gene: -; v_gene: TRBV23-1; CDR3nt: TGCGCCAGCCGCCGGTTGGCCAGGAGGGAAGGCGATGGCTACACCTTC; CDR3aa: CASRRLARREGDGYTF
abundance: -; j_gene: TRBJ1-2; d_gene: TRBD1; v_gene: TRBV5-5; CDR3nt: TGTGCCAGCAGCGACCCGGGACAGGGGTATGGCTACACCTTC; CDR3aa: CASSDPGQGYGYTF
abundance: -; j_gene: TRBJ1-6; d_gene: -; v_gene: TRBV5-1; CDR3nt: TGCGCCAGCAGCTTGGATGCCTCACCCCTCCACTTT; CDR3aa: CASSLDASPLHF
abundance: -; j_gene: TRBJ2-4; d_gene: TRBD1; v_gene: TRBV19; CDR3nt: TGTGCCAGTAGTATAAGCGACAGGGGGCTCATTCAGTACTTC; CDR3aa: CASSISDRGLIQYF
abundance: -; j_gene: TRBJ2-2; d_gene: -; v_gene: TRBV5-1; CDR3nt: TGCGCCAGCAGCTTGGTTACGGGGGTAACCGGGGAGCTGTTTTTT; CDR3aa: CASSLVTGVTGELFF
abundance: -; j_gene: TRBJ1-4; d_gene: -; v_gene: TRBV5-8; CDR3nt: TGTGCCAGCAGCCTAACAGACCGCGGGGAAAAACTGTTTTTT; CDR3aa: CASSLTDRGEKLFF
abundance: -; j_gene: TRBJ1-4; d_gene: -; v_gene: TRBV28; CDR3nt: TGTGCCAGTTTCTTGGGGGGGACTAATGAAAAACTGTTTTTT; CDR3aa: CASFLGGTNEKLFF
abundance: -; j_gene: TRBJ1-1; d_gene: TRBD1; v_gene: TRBV7-2; CDR3nt: TGTGCCAGCAGCTCCGCCCCGACAGGGGTGAACACTGAAGCTTTCTTT; CDR3aa: CASSSAPTGVNTEAFF
abundance: -; j_gene: TRBJ1-1; d_gene: -; v_gene: TRBV5-1; CDR3nt: TGCGCCAGCAGCTTGGCCTCGGGAGGTAACACTGAAGCTTTCTTT; CDR3aa: CASSLASGGNTEAFF
abundance: -; j_gene: TRBJ2-2; d_gene: -; v_gene: TRBV9; CDR3nt: TGTGCCAGCAGCGTAGTGGCCACCGGGGAGCTGTTTTTT; CDR3aa: CASSVVATGELFF
abundance: -; j_gene: TRBJ2-5; d_gene: -; v_gene: TRBV28; CDR3nt: TGTGCCAGCAACTCCGTGGGGGCAAGACAAGAGACCCAGTACTTC; CDR3aa: CASNSVGARQETQYF
abundance: -; j_gene: TRBJ1-5; d_gene: -; v_gene: TRBV4-3; CDR3nt: TGCGCCAGCAGCCAAGCAGTCAGGGGAGGTCAGCCCCAGCATTTT; CDR3aa: CASSQAVRGGQPQHF
abundance: -; j_gene: TRBJ2-5; d_gene: -; v_gene: TRBV2; CDR3nt: TGTGCCAGCGACGGGCAGGGTCAAGAGACCCAGTACTTC; CDR3aa: CASDGQGQETQYF
abundance: -; j_gene: TRBJ2-3; d_gene: -; v_gene: TRBV20-1; CDR3nt: TGCAGTCCATTCACAGATACGCAGTATTTT; CDR3aa: CSPFTDTQYF
abundance: -; j_gene: TRBJ1-1; d_gene: -; v_gene: TRBV28; CDR3nt: TGTGCCAGCACCGCGTACACTGAAGCTTTCTTT; CDR3aa: CASTAYTEAFF
abundance: -; j_gene: TRBJ2-5; d_gene: -; v_gene: TRBV29-1; CDR3nt: TGCAGTTTTAGGGGAGACTCCAATTTCCGGTACTTC; CDR3aa: CSFRGDSNFRYF
abundance: few; j_gene: TRBJ1-2; d_gene: TRBD1; v_gene: TRBV6-1; CDR3nt: TGTGCCAGCAGTGAAAATTCGGGGACAGCCTATGGCTACACCTTC; CDR3aa: CASSENSGTAYGYTF
abundance: -; j_gene: TRBJ1-6; d_gene: -; v_gene: TRBV4-3; CDR3nt: TGCGCCAGCAGCCAAGAGGCAGTTTCACCCCTCCACTTT; CDR3aa: CASSQEAVSPLHF
abundance: -; j_gene: TRBJ2-2; d_gene: -; v_gene: TRBV11-2; CDR3nt: TGTGCCAGCAGCGTGACCCCAAACACCGGGGAGCTGTTTTTT; CDR3aa: CASSVTPNTGELFF
abundance: -; j_gene: TRBJ2-3; d_gene: TRBD2; v_gene: TRBV7-3; CDR3nt: TGTGCCAGCAGCTTAGGTTTTCCGACTAGCGGGGGTGAGACAGATACGCAGTATTTT; CDR3aa: CASSLGFPTSGGETDTQYF
abundance: few; j_gene: TRBJ1-5; d_gene: -; v_gene: TRBV2; CDR3nt: TGTGCCAGCAGTGGAGGAGTGGGCACGGGGCCCCAGCATTTT; CDR3aa: CASSGGVGTGPQHF
abundance: -; j_gene: TRBJ2-5; d_gene: TRBD1; v_gene: TRBV10-3; CDR3nt: TGTGCCACCCAGGGGGCACAAGAGACCCAGTACTTC; CDR3aa: CATQGAQETQYF
abundance: -; j_gene: TRBJ1-2; d_gene: TRBD1; v_gene: TRBV7-8; CDR3nt: TGTGCCAGCAGCCCATCCGGGACAGTCGACTATGGCTACACCTTC; CDR3aa: CASSPSGTVDYGYTF
abundance: once; j_gene: TRBJ2-5; d_gene: -; v_gene: TRBV9; CDR3nt: TGTGCCAGCAGCGTAGGAACACGCGTGACCCAAGAGACCCAGTACTTC; CDR3aa: CASSVGTRVTQETQYF
abundance: -; j_gene: TRBJ1-2; d_gene: -; v_gene: TRBV19; CDR3nt: TGTGCCAGTAGTATATCTTGGACTCAGTATGGCTACACCTTC; CDR3aa: CASSISWTQYGYTF
abundance: -; j_gene: TRBJ1-4; d_gene: -; v_gene: TRBV9; CDR3nt: TGTGCCAGCAGCGTAGGCCCCGGGGGGGGCGGAGAAAAACTGTTTTTT; CDR3aa: CASSVGPGGGGEKLFF
abundance: -; j_gene: TRBJ2-1; d_gene: -; v_gene: TRBV11-2; CDR3nt: TGTGCCAGCAGCTTATTTCTTGAGCAGTTCTTC; CDR3aa: CASSLFLEQFF
abundance: -; j_gene: TRBJ2-7; d_gene: -; v_gene: TRBV29-1; CDR3nt: TGCAGCGTTGAAGGCAGGGCCTACGAGCAGTACTTC; CDR3aa: CSVEGRAYEQYF
abundance: -; j_gene: TRBJ1-2; d_gene: -; v_gene: TRBV6-1; CDR3nt: TGTGCCAGCAGTGAAACCTCACAGGGCAGCTACACCTTC; CDR3aa: CASSETSQGSYTF
abundance: -; j_gene: TRBJ2-6; d_gene: -; v_gene: TRBV9; CDR3nt: TGTGCCAGCAGCGTCTCAGGCGATCCTGGGGCCAACGTCCTGACTTTC; CDR3aa: CASSVSGDPGANVLTF
abundance: -; j_gene: TRBJ1-5; d_gene: -; v_gene: TRBV4-1; CDR3nt: TGCGCCAGCAGCCAAGACCACCGGGAACAGCCCCAGCATTTT; CDR3aa: CASSQDHREQPQHF
abundance: -; j_gene: TRBJ1-6; d_gene: -; v_gene: TRBV6-5; CDR3nt: TGTGCCAGCGCGGGGGGGGATTATAATTCACCCCTCCACTTT; CDR3aa: CASAGGDYNSPLHF
abundance: -; j_gene: TRBJ1-1; d_gene: -; v_gene: TRBV5-4; CDR3nt: TGTGCCAGCAGGGTTAAGGGGGGGAACATGAACACTGAAGCTTTCTTT; CDR3aa: CASRVKGGNMNTEAFF
abundance: -; j_gene: TRBJ2-2; d_gene: TRBD1; v_gene: TRBV18; CDR3nt: TGTGCCAGCTCACGGGACAGGGCTAACACCGGGGAGCTGTTTTTT; CDR3aa: CASSRDRANTGELFF
abundance: -; j_gene: TRBJ1-1; d_gene: -; v_gene: TRBV14; CDR3nt: TGTGCCAGCAGCCAAGGAGTTTACACTGAAGCTTTCTTC; CDR3aa: CASSQGVYTEAFF
abundance: -; j_gene: TRBJ2-1; d_gene: -; v_gene: TRBV4-3; CDR3nt: TGCGCCAGCAGCCGTTCTCAACTCTACAATGAGCAGTTCTTC; CDR3aa: CASSRSQLYNEQFF
abundance: -; j_gene: TRBJ1-1; d_gene: -; v_gene: TRBV28; CDR3nt: TGTGCCAGCAGTTTTTCCACGGGCACTGAAGCTTTCTTT; CDR3aa: CASSFSTGTEAFF
abundance: -; j_gene: TRBJ1-5; d_gene: -; v_gene: TRBV5-1; CDR3nt: TGCGCCAGCAGCTTGGACGGAGATGTCGGTCAGCCCCAGCATTTT; CDR3aa: CASSLDGDVGQPQHF
abundance: -; j_gene: TRBJ2-1; d_gene: -; v_gene: TRBV7-8; CDR3nt: TGTGCCACCCAGCCGCCGGGGGCTTCCTACAATGAGCAGTTCTTC; CDR3aa: CATQPPGASYNEQFF
abundance: -; j_gene: TRBJ1-1; d_gene: TRBD1; v_gene: TRBV5-6; CDR3nt: TGTGCCAGCAGCATTACAGGGGGTAACACTGAAGCTTTCTTT; CDR3aa: CASSITGGNTEAFF
abundance: once; j_gene: TRBJ1-1; d_gene: TRBD1; v_gene: TRBV5-1; CDR3nt: TGCGCCAGCAGCTATTCCGGGACAGCCAGCACTGAAGCTTTCTTT; CDR3aa: CASSYSGTASTEAFF
abundance: -; j_gene: TRBJ2-3; d_gene: -; v_gene: TRBV7-9; CDR3nt: TGTGCCAGCAGCTCACAGAGCACAGATACGCAGTATTTT; CDR3aa: CASSSQSTDTQYF
abundance: few; j_gene: TRBJ1-4; d_gene: -; v_gene: TRBV21-1; CDR3nt: TGTGCCAGCAGCAAAGTTTACGGGATAACTAATGAAAAACTGTTTTTT; CDR3aa: CASSKVYGITNEKLFF
abundance: -; j_gene: TRBJ1-1; d_gene: -; v_gene: TRBV5-8; CDR3nt: TGTGCCAGCAGCTTCGGTGGCTCCTTGAACACTGAAGCTTTCTTT; CDR3aa: CASSFGGSLNTEAFF
abundance: -; j_gene: TRBJ1-1; d_gene: -; v_gene: TRBV2; CDR3nt: TGTGCCAGCAGTGATACGGGGGTAGGGAACACTGAAGCTTTCTTT; CDR3aa: CASSDTGVGNTEAFF
abundance: -; j_gene: TRBJ2-7; d_gene: TRBD1; v_gene: TRBV29-1; CDR3nt: TGCGGGGGTAAGGGACAGGGACCAGGCGAGCAGTACTTC; CDR3aa: CGGKGQGPGEQYF